The TCR beta chain described here comes from a study of T cells after yellow fever vaccination. TCRdb independently ran MiXCR on the 5' RACE reads; one entry per CDR3 protein. The repertoire has around 320,000 distinct CDR3 sequences, approximately 11% of them found once; the top ten carry over 3%. With 0 bases clipped from V and 5 bases from J, the junction kept 7 bases outside the gene matches. The germline gives CDR1 SGHKS, CDR2 YYEKEE (reference sequence). This CDR3 is 16 amino acids long. With regard to this clonotype: What it binds is not known.

Whole-study findings and limits: Weaker, the secondary response peaked sooner, at day 5 versus 15. Only a minor proportion of clonotypes was detected across both CD4 and CD8 compartments.

This receptor was obtained from a man younger than 35 who received the YFV17D yellow fever vaccine. J is TRBJ2-5 and V is TRBV5-5; 10 nucleotides line up with TRBD2. Sequences were derived from CD4+ T cells sorted from PBMCs, sampled 45 days after the yellow fever booster vaccination. The CDR3 DNA is TGTGCCAGCAGCTTGGCCCCAGCGGGGGGGCCGGAGACCCAGTACTTC. It translates to CASSLAPAGGPETQYF.